The TCR beta chain under discussion was sequenced for a study of blood T cells in healthy people across ages. As regards this clonotype: The antigen remains unidentified.

Study-wide points: Across samples, TCR beta diversity tracked strongly with naive T cell percentage. Without sorted subsets, naive and antigen-experienced compartments could not be conclusively compared.

A sample-barcoded 5' primer and a J-beta primer mix were used in a second PCR of about 7 to 12 cycles. TCRdb re-called the 5' RACE reads through MiXCR, storing one row per CDR3 protein. The sample records roughly 1,300,000 distinct CDR3 sequences, 59% being singletons. This TCR was recovered from a man aged 18 to 30 in good health. Sequencing input: blood.

CDR3 coding DNA: TGTGCCAGCAGCTTTAAAGCAACATTGGATACGCAGTATTTT. Translating it yields CASSFKATLDTQYF. This chain links TRBV7-2 with TRBJ2-3; unclear D gene. The CDR3 sequence is 14 residues long. Per germline, CDR1 SGHTA and CDR2 FQGNSA. Trimming removed 3 bases at V and 6 bases at J, with 13 bases between.